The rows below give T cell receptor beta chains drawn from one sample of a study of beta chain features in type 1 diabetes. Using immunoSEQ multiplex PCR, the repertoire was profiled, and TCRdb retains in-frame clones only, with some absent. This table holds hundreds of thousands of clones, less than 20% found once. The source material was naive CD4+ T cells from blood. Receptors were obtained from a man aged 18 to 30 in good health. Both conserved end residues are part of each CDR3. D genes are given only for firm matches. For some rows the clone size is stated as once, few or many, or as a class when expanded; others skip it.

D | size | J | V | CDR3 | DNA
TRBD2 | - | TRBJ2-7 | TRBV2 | CASNLLAASYEQYF | TGTGCCAGCAATCTACTAGCGGCATCCTACGAGCAGTACTTC
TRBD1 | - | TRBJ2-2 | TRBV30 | CAWSTRQGVTGELFF | TGTGCCTGGAGTACCCGACAGGGAGTAACCGGGGAGCTGTTTTTT
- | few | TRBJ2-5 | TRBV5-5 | CASSLVDSWYF | TGTGCCAGCAGCTTGGTGGACTCCTGGTACTTC
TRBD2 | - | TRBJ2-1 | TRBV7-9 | CASSSLTSGRTEQFF | TGTGCCAGCAGCTCATTAACTAGCGGGAGGACCGAGCAGTTCTTC
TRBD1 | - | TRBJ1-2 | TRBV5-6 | CASSRTGTSGYTF | TGTGCCAGCAGCAGGACAGGGACATCTGGCTACACCTTC
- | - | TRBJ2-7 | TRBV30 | CAWSAYRDGVGYEQYF | TGTGCCTGGAGTGCCTACAGGGATGGGGTTGGCTACGAGCAGTACTTC
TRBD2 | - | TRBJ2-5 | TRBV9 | CASSVALAGRSQETQYF | TGTGCCAGCAGCGTAGCTCTAGCGGGGCGGTCCCAAGAGACCCAGTACTTC
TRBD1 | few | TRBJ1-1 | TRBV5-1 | CASRLERWGTEDTEAFF | TGCGCCAGCAGGTTGGAGCGCTGGGGGACAGAGGACACTGAAGCTTTCTTT
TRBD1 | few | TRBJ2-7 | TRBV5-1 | CASSSNYPGQGTEQYF | TGCGCCAGCAGCTCCAATTACCCGGGACAGGGTACCGAGCAGTACTTC
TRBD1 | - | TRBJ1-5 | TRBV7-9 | CASSFSFGQTGQPQHF | TGTGCCAGCAGCTTTTCCTTCGGGCAGACAGGGCAGCCCCAGCATTTT
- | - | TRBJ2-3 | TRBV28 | CASSPYRVVTDTQYF | TGTGCCAGCAGTCCATACAGGGTTGTAACAGATACGCAGTATTTT
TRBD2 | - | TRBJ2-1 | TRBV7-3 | CASSPASGAYNEQFF | TGTGCCAGCAGCCCCGCTAGCGGGGCATACAATGAGCAGTTCTTC
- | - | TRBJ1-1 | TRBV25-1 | CASSVGGAGNTEAFF | TGTGCCAGCAGTGTAGGGGGGGCTGGGAACACTGAAGCTTTCTTT
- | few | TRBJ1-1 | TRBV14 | CASRQQGGTEAFF | TGTGCCAGCAGGCAACAGGGTGGCACTGAAGCTTTCTTT
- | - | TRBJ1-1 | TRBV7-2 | CASSLRGPTNTEAFF | TGTGCCAGCAGCTTACGGGGGCCCACGAACACTGAAGCTTTCTTT
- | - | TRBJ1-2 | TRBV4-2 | CASSQVGSQIYGYTF | TGTGCCAGCAGCCAAGTGGGCAGCCAGATCTATGGCTACACCTTC
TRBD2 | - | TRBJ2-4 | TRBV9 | CASSAPGTSGVAKNIQYF | TGTGCCAGCAGCGCCCCGGGGACTAGCGGGGTAGCCAAAAACATTCAGTACTTC
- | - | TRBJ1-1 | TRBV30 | CAWSVSRLAEAFF | TGTGCCTGGAGTGTATCGCGGCTGGCTGAAGCTTTCTTT
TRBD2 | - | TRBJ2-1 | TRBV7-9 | CASIAPAAAGTSSYNEQFF | TGTGCCAGCATAGCCCCCGCCGCAGCGGGGACCAGCTCCTACAATGAGCAGTTCTTC
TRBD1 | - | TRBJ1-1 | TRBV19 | CASSIDYWTGVTEAFF | TGTGCCAGTAGTATAGACTATTGGACAGGTGTCACTGAAGCTTTCTTT
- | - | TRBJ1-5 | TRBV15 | CATSRAGKGGPQPQHF | TGTGCCACCAGCAGAGCAGGAAAGGGGGGGCCTCAGCCCCAGCATTTT
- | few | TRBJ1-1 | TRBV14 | CASSPGMATGAFF | TGTGCCAGCAGCCCCGGAATGGCGACCGGAGCTTTCTTT
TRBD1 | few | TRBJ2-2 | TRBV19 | CASSPQQGAVGELFF | TGTGCCAGTAGTCCTCAACAGGGGGCCGTCGGGGAGCTGTTTTTT
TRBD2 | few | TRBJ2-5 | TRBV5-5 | CASSPGLAGGQETQYF | TGTGCCAGCAGCCCGGGGCTAGCGGGAGGCCAAGAGACCCAGTACTTC
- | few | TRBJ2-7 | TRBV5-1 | CASAGPGGGEQYF | TGCGCCAGCGCCGGGCCCGGGGGCGGAGAGCAGTACTTC
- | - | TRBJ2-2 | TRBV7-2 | CASSLGRAGELFF | TGTGCCAGCAGCTTGGGCAGGGCCGGGGAGCTGTTTTTT